What follows are 6 T cell receptor beta chains derived from one specimen sequenced in a study of blood T cells in healthy people across ages. Primers used in a second PCR of about 7 to 12 cycles were a sample-barcoded 5' primer and a J-beta primer mix. Using its own MiXCR run on the 5' RACE reads, TCRdb lists one record per CDR3 protein. The sample lists 600,000 to 900,000 distinct CDR3 sequences, around a quarter seen once, with over 2.5% in the top ten. These data also formed part of another study, on T cells of mothers and their children.

The sequenced sample consisted of blood. These receptors were taken from a boy younger than 18 in good health.

This clonotype was seen a few times. The rearrangement links TRBV4-1 to TRBJ1-3, with D unclear. Germline CDR1 MGHRA, CDR2 YSYEKL. The CDR3 covers 14 residues. Trimming removed 0 bases at V and 3 bases at J, with 6 bases between. The CDR3 reads CASSQDPNGNTIYF. In DNA, the CDR3 is TGCGCCAGCAGCCAAGACCCGAATGGAAACACCATATATTTT.

Only a few counts were recorded for this clonotype. This chain joins TRBV11-2 and TRBJ2-5; D not certain. The better agreement between TRBJ2-7 and the DNA end casts doubt on the J call. Germline CDR1 and CDR2: SGHAT and FQNNGV. The CDR3 runs 13 residues. CDR3 in DNA: TGTGCCAGCAGCTTAGTCTGGTCCTACGAGCAGTACTTC. This gives the protein CASSLVWSYEQYF.

In its sample, this clonotype was seen a few times. This rearrangement joins TRBV2 to TRBJ2-5, with 7 bases matching TRBD1. The CDR3 totals 15 residues. V lost 7 bases to trimming and J lost 2 bases; unmatched junction nucleotides: 10. The germline V gene encodes CDR1 SNHLY and CDR2 FYNNEI. CDR3 loop: CASTRTRQGQETQYF. The CDR3 DNA reads TGTGCCAGCACCCGGACTCGACAGGGACAAGAGACCCAGTACTTC. Full variable domain (remainder filled in from reference TRBV2 and TRBJ2-5): EPEVTQTPSHQVTQMGQEVILRCVPISNHLYFYWYRQILGQKVEFLVSFYNNEISEKSEIFDDQFSVERPDGSNFTLKIRSTKLEDSAMYFCASTRTRQGQETQYFGPGTRLLVL.

V and J are TRBV7-9 and TRBJ1-1; 8 positions agree with TRBD1. The germline V gene encodes CDR1 SEHNR and CDR2 FQNEAQ (reference sequence). After removal of 5 bases from V and 9 bases from J, the junction contained 11 bases not matched to a gene. The CDR3 consists of 14 residues. Here the CDR3 reads CASSPLTGGSQAFF. DNA of the CDR3: TGTGCCAGCAGCCCTCTCACAGGGGGGTCCCAAGCTTTCTTT.

This clonotype was observed a handful of times. The chain has TRBV11-2 and TRBJ1-2, with D unclear. CDR3 length: 14 residues. Germline lookup yields CDR1 SGHAT and CDR2 FQNNGV. V was cut by 5 bases and J by 8 bases, with 18 bases left in between. CDR3: CASSRDLLAGGYTF. The CDR3 DNA is TGTGCCAGCAGCCGAGACCTGCTGGCGGGAGGCTACACCTTC.

This clonotype has only a few counts. V is TRBV30 and J is TRBJ2-3; D is undetermined. The CDR3 spans 11 residues. Germline V gives CDR1 GTSNPN, CDR2 SVGIG (reference sequence). V was shortened by 1 base and J by 3 bases, with 2 bases between the two germline ends. This CDR3 is CAWSGTDTQYF. The CDR3 region has the DNA TGTGCCTGGAGTGGGACAGATACGCAGTATTTT.